The 18 T cell receptor beta chains given below trace back to one sample, sequenced in a study of blood T cell repertoires in COVID-19. Profiled with immunoSEQ multiplex PCR; TCRdb holds only in-frame clones, not every one. Here the sample spans 25,000 or so clones, 83% being singletons. The specimen sequenced was peripheral blood. These receptors were collected from a human donor in a cohort sampled during active COVID-19.

CDR3 region: CASSLRTGSNEQYF. DNA of the CDR3: TGTGCCAGCAGCTTACGGACAGGGTCCAACGAGCAGTACTTC. The V call is TRBV7-2, the J call TRBJ2-7; 8 nucleotides line up with TRBD1. Germline V CDR1 and CDR2: SGHTA, FQGNSA. V shed 2 bases and J 5 bases; nucleotides not matched to a gene: 5. CDR3 length: 14 amino acids.

The chain joins TRBV7-2 to TRBJ2-1; D may be TRBD2 (5 bases). CDR1 and CDR2 from the germline V gene are SGHTA and FQGNSA. The V end lost 1 base, the J end lost 3 bases, and 10 bases lay between the germline ends. The length of the CDR3 is 15 residues. CDR3 sequence reads: CASSLVSRGYNEQFF. CDR3 bases: TGTGCCAGCAGCTTAGTTAGTCGGGGCTACAATGAGCAGTTCTTC.

The rearrangement uses TRBV6-6 and TRBJ2-7, with a tentative D call TRBD1 (6 bases). This CDR3 region has 16 residues. Germline CDR1 is MNHNY and CDR2 is SVGAGI (reference sequence). V lost 5 bases to trimming and J lost 2 bases, with 19 bases between them. The CDR3 DNA sequence: TGTGCCAGCAGTCTCACTAGGCAGGGGTCAACCTACGAGCAGTACTTC. Its translation is CASSLTRQGSTYEQYF.

V is TRBV11-3 and J is TRBJ2-2, with TRBD1 as a possible D gene (6 bases). The V end lost 5 bases, the J end lost 3 bases, and 13 bases lay between the germline ends. Germline CDR1 is SGHNT and CDR2 is YENEEA. This CDR3 has 15 amino acids. CDR3 residues: CASSTSGVDTGELFF. CDR3 bases: TGTGCCAGCAGCACCTCAGGGGTGGACACCGGGGAGCTGTTTTTT.

The chain has TRBV6-5 and TRBJ1-3, with D maybe TRBD1 (5 bases). Trimming pared 0 bases from V and 2 bases from J, leaving 8 bases between. The CDR3 consists of 15 residues. Germline CDR1 MNHEY, CDR2 SVGAGI. CDR3: CASSYSSGPGNTIYF. The DNA for the CDR3 is TGTGCCAGCAGTTACTCTTCAGGGCCTGGAAACACCATATATTTT.

This chain links TRBV19 with TRBJ1-1; D may be TRBD1 (5 bases). V was cut by 5 bases and J by 4 bases, with 14 bases left in between. The germline gives CDR1 LNHDA, CDR2 SQIVND (reference sequence). The CDR3 length is 14 residues. The CDR3 sequence is CASSGHKWSTEAFF. The CDR3 nucleotides read TGTGCCAGTAGTGGACACAAGTGGAGCACTGAAGCTTTCTTT.

This chain links TRBV5-1 with TRBJ2-3, with 7 bases aligning to TRBD1. The ends lost 3 bases at V and 2 bases at J; junction bases unmatched: 6. The CDR3 runs to 15 residues. Germline CDR1 SGHRS, CDR2 YFSETQ. CDR3 protein: CASSSQGTYTDTQYF. As DNA, the CDR3 is TGCGCCAGCAGCTCACAGGGGACGTACACAGATACGCAGTATTTT.

This chain connects TRBV27 to TRBJ1-1; TRBD1 is a possible D gene (6 bases). CDR1 MNHEY and CDR2 SMNVEV come from the germline V gene (reference sequence). The germline V and J ends were trimmed by 3 bases and 6 bases, with 23 bases remaining between them. The CDR3 contains 17 residues. CDR3: CASSLLLPVGRGAEAFF. In DNA, the CDR3 is TGTGCCAGCAGTTTGTTGCTTCCGGTAGGCAGGGGTGCTGAAGCTTTCTTT.

The J gene is TRBJ1-2, the V gene TRBV9; D is possibly TRBD1 (5 bases). CDR3 length: 12 residues. Trimming took off 3 bases at V and 7 bases at J, with 10 bases between the two ends. Per the germline V gene, CDR1 is SGDLS and CDR2 is YYNGEE. The CDR3 DNA reads TGTGCCAGCAGCGAATCGGGGGGTGGCTACACCTTC. It encodes CASSESGGGYTF.

This clone was picked up a small number of times. The J gene is TRBJ2-7, the V gene TRBV6-5, with TRBD1 identical over 7 bases. The V segment lost 6 bases and the J segment 1 base; nucleotides outside the gene matches: 9. There are 15 residues in the CDR3. Looked up from germline, CDR1 is MNHEY and CDR2 is SVGAGI. The CDR3 DNA reads as TGTGCCAGCAGCTTCTCCGGGACAGTTTCCTACGAGCAGTACTTC. Residues: CASSFSGTVSYEQYF.

This clone showed up just once. The CDR3 is CASSLASADTQYF. The CDR3 nucleotides read TGTGCCAGCAGCTTAGCTAGCGCAGATACGCAGTATTTT. The V gene is TRBV11-2, the J gene TRBJ2-3, with TRBD2 as a possible D gene (6 bases). CDR1 and CDR2 from the germline V gene are SGHAT and FQNNGV. V dropped 1 base and J dropped 4 bases, with 6 bases sitting between them. This CDR3 is built from 13 residues.

V and J are TRBV27 and TRBJ1-2, with D tentatively TRBD1 (6 bases). V was pared by 6 bases and J by 0 bases, with 11 bases between. Germline loops: CDR1 MNHEY, CDR2 SMNVEV (reference sequence). CDR3 length: 14 amino acids. The CDR3 nucleotides are TGTGCCAGCAGCCCGACAGGACCTAACTATGGCTACACCTTC. It codes for CASSPTGPNYGYTF.

The chain uses TRBV24-1 and TRBJ2-2, with D hard to call. Trimming took off 2 bases at V and 8 bases at J, with 2 bases between the two ends. CDR3 length: 11 residues. Per germline, CDR1 KGHDR and CDR2 SFDVKD. The CDR3 DNA reads as TGTGCCACCAGTGATTCGGGGGAGCTGTTTTTT. Translation gives CATSDSGELFF.

The rearrangement joins TRBV4-3 to TRBJ2-1; 11 nucleotides agree with TRBD2. This CDR3 region has 18 residues. V shed 1 base and J 3 bases; nucleotides not matched to a gene: 8. Germline CDR1 and CDR2: LGHNA and YSLEER. This CDR3 reads CASSQGRLAGNSYNEQFF. CDR3 DNA: TGCGCCAGCAGCCAAGGTCGACTAGCGGGAAATAGCTACAATGAGCAGTTCTTC.

The chain uses TRBV18 and TRBJ1-5; D perhaps matches TRBD1 (6 bases). This CDR3 contains 14 residues. Trimming stripped 3 bases from V and 5 bases from J, with 11 bases between. Germline V gene sequence: CDR1 KGHSH, CDR2 LQKENI. CDR3 region: CASSPGARDQPQHF. Here the CDR3 DNA reads TGTGCCAGCTCACCGGGGGCCCGGGATCAGCCCCAGCATTTT.

The chain recombines TRBV24-1 with TRBJ2-2, with TRBD2 matching over 10 bases. Per germline, CDR1 KGHDR and CDR2 SFDVKD. Trimming took 4 bases from V and 6 from J; bases not matched to a gene: 7. CDR3 length: 16 residues. The CDR3 protein is CATSDFLAGDPGELFF. Here the CDR3 DNA reads TGTGCCACCAGTGACTTTCTAGCGGGAGACCCCGGGGAGCTGTTTTTT.

The chain combines TRBV6-6 with TRBJ1-2, with D unclear. Germline V gives CDR1 MNHNY, CDR2 SVGAGI (reference sequence). The V end lost 4 bases, the J end lost 6 bases, and 6 bases lay between the germline ends. The CDR3 covers 11 residues. The CDR3 sequence is CASSLRNGYTF. In DNA form, the CDR3 reads TGTGCCAGCAGTTTGAGGAATGGCTACACCTTC.

This chain links TRBV6-5 with TRBJ1-2, with D possibly matching TRBD1 (6 bases). Germline CDR1 and CDR2: MNHEY and SVGAGI. V was trimmed by 8 bases and J by 5 bases, leaving 12 bases between them. The CDR3 consists of 12 residues. For the CDR3, the DNA is TGTGCCAGCGGGCAGGGGTCTTATGGCTACACCTTC. Encoded protein: CASGQGSYGYTF.